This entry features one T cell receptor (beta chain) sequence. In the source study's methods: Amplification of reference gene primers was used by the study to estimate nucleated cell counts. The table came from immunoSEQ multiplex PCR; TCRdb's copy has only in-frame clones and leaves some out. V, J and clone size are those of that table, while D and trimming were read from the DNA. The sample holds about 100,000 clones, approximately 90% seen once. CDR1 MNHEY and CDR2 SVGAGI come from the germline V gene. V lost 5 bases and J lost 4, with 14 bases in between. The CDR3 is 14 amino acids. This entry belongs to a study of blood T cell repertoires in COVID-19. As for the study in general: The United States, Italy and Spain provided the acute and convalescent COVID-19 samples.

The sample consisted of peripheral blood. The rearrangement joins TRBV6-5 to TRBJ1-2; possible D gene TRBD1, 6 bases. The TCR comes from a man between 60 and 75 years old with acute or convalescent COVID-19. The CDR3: CASSQDRKSYGYTF. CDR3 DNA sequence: TGTGCCAGCAGTCAGGACAGAAAATCCTATGGCTACACCTTC.